This T cell receptor beta chain came from a study of blood T cells in healthy people across ages. V was clipped by 6 bases and J by 1 base; unmatched bases: 10. The CDR3 sequence is 18 residues long. CDR1 and CDR2 (germline): MNHEY, SVGEGT. The study's findings and limits: The study lacked donor CMV status, which possibly confounded expanded clonotype changes.

This clonotype was counted between two and nine times. The antigen is not known. Donors each provided around 10 milliliters of peripheral blood. A J-beta primer mix and a sample-barcoded 5' primer were used in a second PCR of about 6 to 12 cycles. Each cDNA was tagged by a template-switch adaptor containing 12 random nucleotides. TCRdb redid the calling of the 5' RACE reads with MiXCR, one entry per CDR3 protein. The data show around 780,000 distinct CDR3 sequences, just over 55% seen once. V usage is TRBV6-2 or TRBV6-3 and J usage is TRBJ2-6; 9 nucleotides align to TRBD2. The specimen was blood. The source is a middle-aged man in good health. DNA of the CDR3: TGTGCCAGCAGGAGAGCACTAGCGGGCCTATCTGGGGCCAACGTCCTGACTTTC. It specifies CASRRALAGLSGANVLTF.